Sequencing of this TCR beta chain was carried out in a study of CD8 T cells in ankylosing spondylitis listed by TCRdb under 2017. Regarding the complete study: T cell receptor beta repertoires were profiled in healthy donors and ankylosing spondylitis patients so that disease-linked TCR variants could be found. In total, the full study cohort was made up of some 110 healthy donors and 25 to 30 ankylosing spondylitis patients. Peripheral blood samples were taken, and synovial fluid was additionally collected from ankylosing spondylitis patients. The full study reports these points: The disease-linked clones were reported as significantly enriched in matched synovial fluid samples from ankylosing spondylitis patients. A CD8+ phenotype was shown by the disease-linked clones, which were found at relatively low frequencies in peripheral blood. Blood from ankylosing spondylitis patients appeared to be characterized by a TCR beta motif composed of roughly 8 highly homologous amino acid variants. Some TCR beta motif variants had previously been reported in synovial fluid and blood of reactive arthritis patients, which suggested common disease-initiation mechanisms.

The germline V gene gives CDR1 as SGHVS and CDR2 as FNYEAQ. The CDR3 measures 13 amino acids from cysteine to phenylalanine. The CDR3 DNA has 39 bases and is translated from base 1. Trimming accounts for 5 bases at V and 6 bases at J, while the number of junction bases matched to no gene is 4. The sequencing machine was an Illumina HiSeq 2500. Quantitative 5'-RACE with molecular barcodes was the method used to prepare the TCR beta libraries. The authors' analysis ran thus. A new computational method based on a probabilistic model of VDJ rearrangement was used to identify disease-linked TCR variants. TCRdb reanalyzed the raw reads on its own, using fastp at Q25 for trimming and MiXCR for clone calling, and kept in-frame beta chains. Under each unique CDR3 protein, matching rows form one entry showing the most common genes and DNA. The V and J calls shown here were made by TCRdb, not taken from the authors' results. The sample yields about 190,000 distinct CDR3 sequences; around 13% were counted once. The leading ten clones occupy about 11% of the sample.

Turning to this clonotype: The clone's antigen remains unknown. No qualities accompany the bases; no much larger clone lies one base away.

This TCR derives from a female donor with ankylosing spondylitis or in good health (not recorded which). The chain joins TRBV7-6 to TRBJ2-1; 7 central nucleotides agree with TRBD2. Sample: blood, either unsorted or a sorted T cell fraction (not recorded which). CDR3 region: CASSPSGINEQFF. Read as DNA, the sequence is TGTGCCAGCAGCCCAAGCGGGATCAATGAGCAGTTCTTC. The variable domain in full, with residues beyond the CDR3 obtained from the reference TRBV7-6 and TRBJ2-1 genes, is GAGVSQSPRYKVTKRGQDVALRCDPISGHVSLYWYRQALGQGPEFLTYFNYEAQQDKSGLPNDRFSAERPEGSISTLTIQRTEQRDSAMYRCASSPSGINEQFFGPGTRLTVL.